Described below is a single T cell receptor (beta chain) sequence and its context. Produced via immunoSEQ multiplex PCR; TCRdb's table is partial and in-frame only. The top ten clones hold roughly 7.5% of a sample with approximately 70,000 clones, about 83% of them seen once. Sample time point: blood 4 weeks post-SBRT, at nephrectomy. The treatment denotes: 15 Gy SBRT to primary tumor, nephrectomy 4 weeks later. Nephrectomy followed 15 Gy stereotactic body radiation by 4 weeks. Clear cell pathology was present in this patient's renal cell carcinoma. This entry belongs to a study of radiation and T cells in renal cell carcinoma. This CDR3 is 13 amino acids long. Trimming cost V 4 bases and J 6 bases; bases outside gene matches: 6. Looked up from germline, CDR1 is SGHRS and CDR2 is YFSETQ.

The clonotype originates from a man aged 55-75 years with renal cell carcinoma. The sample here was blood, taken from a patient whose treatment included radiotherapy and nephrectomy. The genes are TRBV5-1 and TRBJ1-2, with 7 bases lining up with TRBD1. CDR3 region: CASSPRQGNGYTF. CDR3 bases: TGCGCCAGCAGCCCCCGACAGGGAAATGGCTACACCTTC. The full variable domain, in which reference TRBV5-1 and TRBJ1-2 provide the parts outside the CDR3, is KAGVTQTPRYLIKTRGQQVTLSCSPISGHRSVSWYQQTPGQGLQFLFEYFSETQRNKGNFPGRFSGRQFSNSRSEMNVSTLELGDSALYLCASSPRQGNGYTFGSGTRLTVV.